This TCR beta chain was captured in a study of T cell changes during pregnancy in multiple sclerosis. Data came from immunoSEQ multiplex PCR; TCRdb stores just in-frame clones and leaves some out. The table has some 38,000 clones, around 90% seen once. The length of the CDR3 is 12 residues. The V end lost 3 bases, the J end lost 5 bases, and 4 bases lay between the germline ends. Germline values: CDR1 MGHDK, CDR2 SYGVNS. The chain employs TRBV25-1 and TRBJ2-2; D ambiguous. Sequencing used CD4+ T cells from peripheral blood mononuclear cells, obtained in the third trimester of pregnancy. This TCR was sampled from a female donor in good health, enrolled as a control in a pregnancy study. Here the CDR3 reads CASSDQTGELFF. CDR3 DNA sequence: TGTGCCAGCAGTGACCAGACCGGGGAGCTGTTTTTT.